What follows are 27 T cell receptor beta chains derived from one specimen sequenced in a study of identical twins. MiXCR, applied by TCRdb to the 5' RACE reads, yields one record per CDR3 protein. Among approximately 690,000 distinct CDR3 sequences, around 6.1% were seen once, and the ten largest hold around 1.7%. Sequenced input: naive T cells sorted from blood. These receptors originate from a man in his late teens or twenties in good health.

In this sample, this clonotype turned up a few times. The CDR3 reads CATSDFGPPRLSEQFF. The CDR3 nucleotides read TGTGCCACCAGTGATTTCGGCCCCCCGAGACTGAGTGAGCAGTTCTTC. The J gene is TRBJ2-1, the V gene TRBV24-1; D not certain. The CDR3 length is 16 residues. CDR1 and CDR2 (germline): KGHDR, SFDVKD. V was pared by 1 base and J by 9 bases, with 18 bases between.

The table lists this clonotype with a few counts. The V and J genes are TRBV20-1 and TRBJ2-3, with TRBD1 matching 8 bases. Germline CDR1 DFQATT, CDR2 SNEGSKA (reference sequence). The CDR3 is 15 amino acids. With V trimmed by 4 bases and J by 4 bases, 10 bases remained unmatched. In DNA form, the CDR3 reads TGCAGTGCTATCCCAGGGGGCCCCCGGGCAGATACGCAGTATTTT. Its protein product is CSAIPGGPRADTQYF.

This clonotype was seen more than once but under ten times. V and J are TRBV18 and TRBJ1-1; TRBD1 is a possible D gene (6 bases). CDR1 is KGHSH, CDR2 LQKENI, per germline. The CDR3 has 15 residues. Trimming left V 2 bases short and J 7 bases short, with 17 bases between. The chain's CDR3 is CASSPNSGGHGEAFF. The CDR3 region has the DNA TGTGCCAGCTCACCAAATAGTGGGGGGCATGGTGAAGCTTTCTTT.

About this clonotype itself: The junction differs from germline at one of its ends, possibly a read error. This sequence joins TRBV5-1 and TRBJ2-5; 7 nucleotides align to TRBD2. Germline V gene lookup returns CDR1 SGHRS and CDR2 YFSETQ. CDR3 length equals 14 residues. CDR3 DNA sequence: TGCGCCAGCAGCTTTGGGGGGGACCAACAGACCCAGTACTTC. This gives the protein CASSFGGDQQTQYF.

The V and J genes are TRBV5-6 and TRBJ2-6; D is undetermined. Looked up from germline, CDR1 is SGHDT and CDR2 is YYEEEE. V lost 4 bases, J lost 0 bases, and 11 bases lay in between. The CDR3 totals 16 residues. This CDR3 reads CASSPGPLSGANVLTF. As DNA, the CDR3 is TGTGCCAGCAGCCCCGGACCCCTCTCTGGGGCCAACGTCCTGACTTTC.

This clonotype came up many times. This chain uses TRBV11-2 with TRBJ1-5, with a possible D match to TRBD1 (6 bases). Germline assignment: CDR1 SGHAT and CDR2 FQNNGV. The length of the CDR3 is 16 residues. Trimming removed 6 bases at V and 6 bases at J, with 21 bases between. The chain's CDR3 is CASSQTDSGGGQPQHF. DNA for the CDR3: TGTGCCAGCAGTCAGACGGACAGCGGGGGAGGTCAGCCCCAGCATTTT.

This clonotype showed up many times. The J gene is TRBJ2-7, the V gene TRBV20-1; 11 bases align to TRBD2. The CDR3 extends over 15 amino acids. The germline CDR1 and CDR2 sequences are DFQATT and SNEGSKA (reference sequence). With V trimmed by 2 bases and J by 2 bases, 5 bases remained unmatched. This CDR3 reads CSARNSGRATYEQYF. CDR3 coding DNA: TGCAGTGCTAGAAATAGCGGGAGGGCCACCTACGAGCAGTACTTC.

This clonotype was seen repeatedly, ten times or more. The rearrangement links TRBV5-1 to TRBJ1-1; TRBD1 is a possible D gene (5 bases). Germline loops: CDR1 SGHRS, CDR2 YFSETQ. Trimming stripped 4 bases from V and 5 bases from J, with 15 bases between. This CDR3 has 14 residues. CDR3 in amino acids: CASSPQGRRTEAFF. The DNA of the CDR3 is TGCGCCAGCAGCCCTCAGGGAAGGAGGACTGAAGCTTTCTTT.

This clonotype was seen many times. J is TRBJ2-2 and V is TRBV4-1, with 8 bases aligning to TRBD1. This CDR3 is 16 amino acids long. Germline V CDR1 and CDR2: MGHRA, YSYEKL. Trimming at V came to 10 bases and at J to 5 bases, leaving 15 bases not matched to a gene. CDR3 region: CATNSMGTGSTGELFF. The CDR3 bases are TGCGCCACCAATTCCATGGGGACAGGATCGACCGGGGAGCTGTTTTTT.

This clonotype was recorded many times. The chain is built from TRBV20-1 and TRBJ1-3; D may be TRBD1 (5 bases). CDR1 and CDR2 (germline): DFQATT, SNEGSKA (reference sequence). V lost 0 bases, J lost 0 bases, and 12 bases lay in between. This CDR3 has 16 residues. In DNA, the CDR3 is TGCAGTGCTAGAGATACGGGACCGAGCTCTGGAAACACCATATATTTT. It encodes CSARDTGPSSGNTIYF.

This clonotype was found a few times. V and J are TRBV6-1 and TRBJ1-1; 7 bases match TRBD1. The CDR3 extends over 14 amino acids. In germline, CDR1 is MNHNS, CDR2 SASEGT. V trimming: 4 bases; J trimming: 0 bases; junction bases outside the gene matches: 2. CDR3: CASSGQGVNTEAFF. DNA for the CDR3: TGTGCCAGCAGTGGACAGGGAGTGAACACTGAAGCTTTCTTT.

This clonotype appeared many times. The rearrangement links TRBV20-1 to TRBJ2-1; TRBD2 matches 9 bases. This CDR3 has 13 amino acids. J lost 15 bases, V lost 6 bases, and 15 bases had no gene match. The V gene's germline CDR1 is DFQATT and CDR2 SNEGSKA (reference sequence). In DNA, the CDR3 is TGCAGTGCCACGACCCCAGGCGGGAGGGCTGGGTTCTTC. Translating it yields CSATTPGGRAGFF.

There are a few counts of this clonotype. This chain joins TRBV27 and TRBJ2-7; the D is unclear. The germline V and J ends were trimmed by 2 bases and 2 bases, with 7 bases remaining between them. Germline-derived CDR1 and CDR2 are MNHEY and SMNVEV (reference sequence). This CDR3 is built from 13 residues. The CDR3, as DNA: TGTGCCAGCAGTTTAAAGGGCCCCTACGAGCAGTACGTC. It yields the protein CASSLKGPYEQYV.

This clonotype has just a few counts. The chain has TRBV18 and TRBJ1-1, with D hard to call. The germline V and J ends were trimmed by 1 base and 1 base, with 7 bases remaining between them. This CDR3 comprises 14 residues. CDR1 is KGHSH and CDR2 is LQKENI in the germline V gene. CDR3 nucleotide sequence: TGTGCCAGCTCACCACGTTCAGGGAACACTGAAGCTTTCTTT. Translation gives CASSPRSGNTEAFF. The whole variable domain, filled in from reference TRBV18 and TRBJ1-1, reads NAGVMQNPRHLVRRRGQEARLRCSPMKGHSHVYWYRQLPEEGLKFMVYLQKENIIDESGMPKERFSAEFPKEGPSILRIQQVVRGDSAAYFCASSPRSGNTEAFFGQGTRLTVV.

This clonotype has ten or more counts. The CDR3 region has the DNA TGCAGTGCTAGACGGTCGGGAGGCACGTCGGATACGCAGTATTTT. It codes for CSARRSGGTSDTQYF. The chain employs TRBV20-1 and TRBJ2-3; 7 positions match TRBD2. Trimming at V came to 2 bases and at J to 6 bases, leaving 11 bases not matched to a gene. This CDR3 spans 15 amino acids. Germline V CDR1 and CDR2: DFQATT, SNEGSKA (reference sequence).

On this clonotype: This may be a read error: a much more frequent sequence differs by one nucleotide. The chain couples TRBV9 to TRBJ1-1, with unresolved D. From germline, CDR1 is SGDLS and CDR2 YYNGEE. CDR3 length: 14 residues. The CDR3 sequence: CASSVGTVNTKAFF. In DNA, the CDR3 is TGTGCCAGCAGCGTAGGGACGGTGAACACTAAAGCTTTCTTT.

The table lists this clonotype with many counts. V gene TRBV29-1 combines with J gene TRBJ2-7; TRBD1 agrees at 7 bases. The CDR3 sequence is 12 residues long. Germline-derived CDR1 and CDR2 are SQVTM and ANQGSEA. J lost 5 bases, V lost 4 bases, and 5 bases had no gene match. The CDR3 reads CSVGVTGNEQYF. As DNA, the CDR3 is TGCAGCGTTGGGGTGACAGGGAACGAGCAGTACTTC.

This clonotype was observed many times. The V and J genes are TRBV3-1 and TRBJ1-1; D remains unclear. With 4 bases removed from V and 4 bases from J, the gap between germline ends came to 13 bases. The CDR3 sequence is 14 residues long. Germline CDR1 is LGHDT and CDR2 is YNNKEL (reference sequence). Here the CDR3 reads CASSPRGRGTEAFF. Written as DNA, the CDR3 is TGTGCCAGCAGCCCTCGGGGTCGCGGCACTGAAGCTTTCTTT.

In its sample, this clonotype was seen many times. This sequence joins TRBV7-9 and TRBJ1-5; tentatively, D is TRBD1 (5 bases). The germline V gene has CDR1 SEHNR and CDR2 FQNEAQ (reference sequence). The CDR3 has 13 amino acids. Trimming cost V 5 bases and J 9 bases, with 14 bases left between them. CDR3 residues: CASSEGTVRPQHF. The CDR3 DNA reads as TGTGCCAGCAGCGAAGGGACCGTTAGGCCCCAGCATTTT.

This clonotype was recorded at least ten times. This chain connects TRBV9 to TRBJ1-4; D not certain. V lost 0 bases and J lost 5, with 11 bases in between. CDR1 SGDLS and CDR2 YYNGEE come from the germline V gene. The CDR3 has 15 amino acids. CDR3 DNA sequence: TGTGCCAGCAGCGTAGACAGATACTCAAATGAAAAACTGTTTTTT. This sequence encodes CASSVDRYSNEKLFF.

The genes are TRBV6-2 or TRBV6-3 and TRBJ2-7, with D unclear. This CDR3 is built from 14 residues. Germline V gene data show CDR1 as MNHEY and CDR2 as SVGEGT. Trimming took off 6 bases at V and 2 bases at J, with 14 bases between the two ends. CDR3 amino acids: CASRPHRPPYEQYF. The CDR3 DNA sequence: TGTGCCAGCAGACCGCATCGGCCTCCCTACGAGCAGTACTTC.

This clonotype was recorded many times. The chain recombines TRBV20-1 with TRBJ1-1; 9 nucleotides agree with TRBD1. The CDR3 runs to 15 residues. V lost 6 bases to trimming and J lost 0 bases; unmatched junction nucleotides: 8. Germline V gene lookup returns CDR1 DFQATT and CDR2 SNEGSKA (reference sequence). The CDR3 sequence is CSAEDRGGMNTEAFF. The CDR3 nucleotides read TGCAGTGCAGAAGACAGGGGGGGGATGAACACTGAAGCTTTCTTT.

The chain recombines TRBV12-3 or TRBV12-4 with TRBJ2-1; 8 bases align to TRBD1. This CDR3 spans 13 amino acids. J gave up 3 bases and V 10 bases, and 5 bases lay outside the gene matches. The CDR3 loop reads CATMTGDYNEQFF. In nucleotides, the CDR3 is TGTGCCACCATGACAGGGGACTACAATGAGCAGTTCTTC.

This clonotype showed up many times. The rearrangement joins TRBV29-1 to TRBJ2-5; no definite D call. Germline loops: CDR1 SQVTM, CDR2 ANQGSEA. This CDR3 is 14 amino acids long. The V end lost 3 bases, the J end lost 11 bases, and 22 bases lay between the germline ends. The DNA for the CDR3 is TGCAGCGTTGAGTTCCCCTTGGATTTCGTCTATCAGTACTTC. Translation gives CSVEFPLDFVYQYF. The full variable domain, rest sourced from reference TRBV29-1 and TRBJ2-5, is SAVISQKPSRDICQRGTSLTIQCQVDSQVTMMFWYRQQPGQSLTLIATANQGSEATYESGFVIDKFPISRPNLTFSTLTVSNMSPEDSSIYLCSVEFPLDFVYQYFGPGTRLLVL.

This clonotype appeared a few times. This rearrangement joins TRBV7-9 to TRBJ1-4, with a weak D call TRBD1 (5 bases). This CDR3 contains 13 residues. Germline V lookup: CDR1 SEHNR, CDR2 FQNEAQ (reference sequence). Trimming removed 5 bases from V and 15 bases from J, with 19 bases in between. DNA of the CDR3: TGTGCCAGCAGCCCCCCCACCCGGGACTTTGTGTTTTTT. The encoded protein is CASSPPTRDFVFF. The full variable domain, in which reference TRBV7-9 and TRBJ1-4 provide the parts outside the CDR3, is DTGVSQNPRHKITKRGQNVTFRCDPISEHNRLYWYRQTLGQGPEFLTYFQNEAQLEKSRLLSDRFSAERPKGSFSTLEIQRTEQGDSAMYLCASSPPTRDFVFFGSGTQLSVL.

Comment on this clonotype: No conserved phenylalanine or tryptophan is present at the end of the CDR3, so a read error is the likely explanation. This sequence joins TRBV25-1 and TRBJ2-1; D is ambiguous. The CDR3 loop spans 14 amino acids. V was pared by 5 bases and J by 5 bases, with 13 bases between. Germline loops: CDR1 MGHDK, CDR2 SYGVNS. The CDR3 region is CASSRRQLDNEQFI. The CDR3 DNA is TGTGCCAGCAGTCGGAGACAACTCGACAATGAGCAGTTCATC.

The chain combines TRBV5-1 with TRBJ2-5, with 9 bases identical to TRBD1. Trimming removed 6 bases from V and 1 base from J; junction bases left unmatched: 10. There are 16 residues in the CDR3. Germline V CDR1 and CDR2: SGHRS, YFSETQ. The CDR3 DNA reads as TGCGCCAGCACACGGAAGGGACAGGGTAGCCAAGAGACCCAGTACTTC. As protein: CASTRKGQGSQETQYF.